The 22 T cell receptor beta chains in this list originate from one sample, sequenced in a study of shared clonotypes between healthy human individuals. Measured with immunoSEQ multiplex PCR; TCRdb has only the in-frame clones, and not every one. Among 950,000 to 1,300,000 clones listed, about 75% were seen once. Sequencing used memory CD4+ T cells sorted from blood. The sample's subset: CD45RA-negative fraction. The receptors derive from a young man in good health.

The gene calls are TRBV9 and TRBJ1-1; D call uncertain. This CDR3 is built from 14 residues. The V gene's germline CDR1 is SGDLS and CDR2 YYNGEE. V was cut by 6 bases and J by 1 base, with 13 bases left in between. This CDR3 is CASTFQDGNTEAFF. As DNA, the CDR3 is TGTGCCAGCACCTTCCAGGACGGGAACACTGAAGCTTTCTTT. The full variable domain, completed using reference TRBV9 and TRBJ1-1, is DSGVTQTPKHLITATGQRVTLRCSPRSGDLSVYWYQQSLDQGLQFLIQYYNGEERAKGNILERFSAQQFPDLHSELNLSSLELGDSALYFCASTFQDGNTEAFFGQGTRLTVV.

This clone was recorded a few times. The genes are TRBV9 and TRBJ2-5, with 10 bases lining up with TRBD1. This CDR3 comprises 15 residues. Germline V lookup: CDR1 SGDLS, CDR2 YYNGEE. V lost 4 bases to trimming and J lost 4 bases; unmatched junction nucleotides: 7. This CDR3 reads CASSNRDRGGETQYF. DNA of the CDR3: TGTGCCAGCAGCAACCGGGACAGGGGTGGAGAGACCCAGTACTTC.

The J gene is TRBJ2-2, the V gene TRBV7-2; D ambiguous. Germline values: CDR1 SGHTA, CDR2 FQGNSA. This CDR3 spans 14 amino acids. V shed 8 bases and J shed 5 bases, with 15 bases lying between them. The CDR3 loop reads CASRVGRITGELFF. Written as DNA, the CDR3 is TGTGCCAGCCGTGTTGGCAGGATAACCGGGGAGCTGTTTTTT.

This chain links TRBV11-2 with TRBJ2-1; D is undetermined. V dropped 5 bases and J dropped 5 bases, with 1 base sitting between them. The CDR3 contains 10 residues. In germline, CDR1 is SGHAT, CDR2 FQNNGV. CDR3 DNA: TGTGCCAGCAGCCACAATGAGCAGTTCTTC. This sequence encodes CASSHNEQFF.

V and J are TRBV7-9 and TRBJ1-1; D gene unclear. Germline CDR1 SEHNR, CDR2 FQNEAQ (reference sequence). Trimming pared 7 bases from V and 8 bases from J, leaving 14 bases between. There are 12 residues in the CDR3. CDR3 sequence (DNA): TGTGCCAGCACCATCGATGGGCCAGAAGCTTTCTTT. This sequence encodes CASTIDGPEAFF.

This clone was seen only a few times. The J gene is TRBJ2-5, the V gene TRBV6-5; D gene ambiguous. Deletions cut 6 bases from V and 2 bases from J, with 10 bases between. CDR1 is MNHEY, CDR2 SVGAGI, per germline. The CDR3 is 13 residues long. The CDR3 region is CASRNPPQETQYF. CDR3 bases: TGTGCCAGCAGAAATCCCCCGCAAGAGACCCAGTACTTC.

The J gene is TRBJ1-1, the V gene TRBV6-5; 7 positions agree with TRBD1. The CDR3 is made up of 14 amino acids. CDR1 MNHEY and CDR2 SVGAGI come from the germline V gene. V lost 6 bases, J lost 6 bases, and 10 bases stayed unmatched. The CDR3 DNA follows: TGTGCCAGCAGGAAGCCAGGGGGTGATGCTGAAGCTTTCTTT. This codes for CASRKPGGDAEAFF.

V gene TRBV4-3 combines with J gene TRBJ1-2; D is unresolved. Germline V gene sequence: CDR1 LGHNA, CDR2 YSLEER. The V end lost 0 bases, the J end lost 3 bases, and 11 bases lay between the germline ends. The CDR3 runs to 15 residues. CDR3 sequence reads: CASSQEGWTYYGYTF. CDR3 DNA: TGCGCCAGCAGCCAAGAAGGCTGGACGTACTATGGCTACACCTTC.

The V call is TRBV18, the J call TRBJ1-1; 7 nucleotides line up with TRBD1. The V gene end was trimmed by 1 base and the J gene end by 5 bases; junction bases not matched to a gene: 7. The germline CDR1 and CDR2 sequences are KGHSH and LQKENI. The CDR3 sequence is 15 residues long. The CDR3 DNA sequence: TGTGCCAGCTCACCACAGGACCCAGGGGGGACTGAAGCTTTCTTT. Its protein product is CASSPQDPGGTEAFF.

The chain links TRBV2 to TRBJ2-1; TRBD2 matches 8 bases. Germline trimming cut 5 bases from V and 9 bases from J; bases unmatched to any gene: 6. This CDR3 is built from 13 residues. CDR1 and CDR2 from the germline V gene are SNHLY and FYNNEI. The CDR3 loop is CASSSGLAREQFF. The CDR3 nucleotides read TGTGCCAGCAGTTCTGGACTAGCCCGTGAGCAGTTCTTC. The whole variable domain, remainder taken from reference TRBV2 and TRBJ2-1, is EPEVTQTPSHQVTQMGQEVILRCVPISNHLYFYWYRQILGQKVEFLVSFYNNEISEKSEIFDDQFSVERPDGSNFTLKIRSTKLEDSAMYFCASSSGLAREQFFGPGTRLTVL.

The J gene is TRBJ2-3, the V gene TRBV6-1; 7 bases map to TRBD1. CDR1 and CDR2 (germline): MNHNS, SASEGT. V shed 4 bases and J 1 base; nucleotides not matched to a gene: 8. The CDR3 contains 16 residues. As DNA, the CDR3 is TGTGCCAGCAGTGGAAAGAGACAGGGAGGCACAGATACGCAGTATTTT. This translates into CASSGKRQGGTDTQYF.

For this clone: This likely reflects a read error, since a far larger clone is one base away. The chain joins TRBV11-2 to TRBJ1-1, with a possible D match to TRBD1 (5 bases). Germline CDR1 is SGHAT and CDR2 is FQNNGV. The CDR3 contains 13 residues. V dropped 3 bases and J dropped 1 base, with 6 bases sitting between them. The CDR3 coding sequence is TGTGCCAGCAGCTTTGGGGCGAACACTGAAGCTTTCTTT. Residues: CASSFGANTEAFF.

The V gene is TRBV28, the J gene TRBJ2-1; D unresolved. Trimming cost V 7 bases and J 9 bases, with 7 bases left between them. The V gene's germline CDR1 is MDHEN and CDR2 SYDVKM. The CDR3 contains 10 residues. CDR3 region: CASNTGEQFF. Written as DNA, the CDR3 is TGTGCCAGCAATACGGGTGAGCAGTTCTTC. Variable domain in full (rest from reference TRBV28 and TRBJ2-1): DVKVTQSSRYLVKRTGEKVFLECVQDMDHENMFWYRQDPGLGLRLIYFSYDVKMKEKGDIPEGYSVSREKKERFSLILESASTNQTSMYLCASNTGEQFFGPGTRLTVL.

CDR3 coding DNA: TGCGCCAGCAGCGAATCAGGGGACTGGATCCAAGAGACCCAGTACTTC. The encoded protein is CASSESGDWIQETQYF. The rearrangement joins TRBV5-1 to TRBJ2-5; D possibly uses TRBD1 or TRBD2 (6 bases each). Trimming cost V 4 bases and J 1 base, with 17 bases left between them. CDR1 and CDR2 from the germline V gene are SGHRS and YFSETQ. CDR3 length equals 16 residues.

This clone was seen a handful of times. This chain joins TRBV10-3 and TRBJ2-3; 9 nucleotides align to TRBD2. Germline lookup yields CDR1 ENHRY and CDR2 SYGVKD. This CDR3 is 13 amino acids long. V lost 11 bases to trimming and J lost 1 base; unmatched junction nucleotides: 4. As DNA, the CDR3 is TGTGCCGGAGCGGGGGGCCGCACAGATACGCAGTATTTT. It is translated as CAGAGGRTDTQYF.

This rearrangement joins TRBV2 to TRBJ1-2; weak D call: TRBD1 (5 bases). The germline CDR1 and CDR2 sequences are SNHLY and FYNNEI. The CDR3 covers 14 residues. V was pared by 7 bases and J by 3 bases, with 15 bases between. CDR3 residues: CASMGDGGDYGYTF. The CDR3 DNA follows: TGTGCCAGCATGGGAGACGGGGGGGACTATGGCTACACCTTC.

The chain couples TRBV5-1 to TRBJ2-5; a possible D gene is TRBD2 (6 bases). The CDR3 is 14 residues long. Trimming cost V 5 bases and J 3 bases, with 14 bases left between them. Germline assignment: CDR1 SGHRS and CDR2 YFSETQ. CDR3 nucleotides: TGCGCCAGCAGTCAGGGACTGCGTAAAGAGACCCAGTACTTC. Amino acids: CASSQGLRKETQYF.

About this clone: The same CDR3 arises from other DNA sequences in this sample as well. The V and J genes are TRBV5-1 and TRBJ2-5; TRBD2 matches 9 bases. V dropped 2 bases and J dropped 5; count of bases not matched to a gene: 4. The germline CDR1 and CDR2 sequences are SGHRS and YFSETQ. CDR3 length: 14 residues. The CDR3 reads CASSFLAGEETQYF. CDR3 nucleotides: TGCGCCAGCAGCTTTTTAGCGGGGGAGGAGACCCAGTACTTC.

As regards this clone: The sample holds other DNA sequences that translate to the same CDR3. The V and J genes are TRBV7-2 and TRBJ2-3, with D hard to call. Looked up from germline, CDR1 is SGHTA and CDR2 is FQGNSA. The CDR3 totals 12 residues. V was shortened by 1 base and J by 6 bases, with 5 bases between the two germline ends. CDR3: CASSLVRDTQYF. CDR3 sequence (DNA): TGTGCCAGCAGCTTAGTGAGGGATACGCAGTATTTT.

This clone was seen only once. The rearrangement joins TRBV4-3 to TRBJ2-1; D is unresolved. V shed 0 bases and J shed 4 bases, with 16 bases lying between them. The CDR3 runs 17 residues. Germline values: CDR1 LGHNA, CDR2 YSLEER. The CDR3 here is CASSQEVARTIYNEQFF. The DNA for the CDR3 is TGCGCCAGCAGCCAAGAAGTGGCGCGGACGATTTACAATGAGCAGTTCTTC.

This sequence joins TRBV18 and TRBJ2-1; D is unclear. The CDR3 is 12 amino acids. Germline assignment: CDR1 KGHSH and CDR2 LQKENI. Trimming stripped 2 bases from V and 5 bases from J, with 4 bases between. CDR3 region: CASSPSDNEQFF. DNA of the CDR3: TGTGCCAGCTCACCAAGCGACAATGAGCAGTTCTTC.

The gene calls are TRBV6-1 and TRBJ1-2; D gene unclear. The CDR3 loop spans 13 amino acids. The germline V gene encodes CDR1 MNHNS and CDR2 SASEGT. Trimming took 6 bases from V and 0 from J, leaving 8 bases between them. CDR3 nucleotides: TGTGCCAGCAGCGCCGAGGCTAACTATGGCTACACCTTC. Protein product: CASSAEANYGYTF.